A single sample gave rise to the 17 T cell receptor beta chains below, sequenced in a study of shared clonotypes between healthy human individuals. TCRdb's copy holds only in-frame clones and misses some; the assay was immunoSEQ multiplex PCR. The table lists about 1,800,000 clones, less than 95% of them singletons. It was CD45RO-negative cells, positively selected for CCR7, that made up naive CD8 cells, with terminally differentiated effector memory CD45RA+ cells excluded. The specimen sequenced was naive CD8+ T cells sorted from blood. These receptors all stem from a man younger than 35 in good health.

The CDR3 DNA reads as TGTGCCAGCAGCGAGAGGGGCACAACCTACGAGCAGTACTTC. Translating it yields CASSERGTTYEQYF. The chain recombines TRBV13 with TRBJ2-7, with D possibly being TRBD1 or TRBD2 (5 bases each). Per germline, CDR1 PRHDT and CDR2 FYEKMQ (reference sequence). This CDR3 region has 14 residues. The ends were cut back, 5 bases at V and 2 bases at J, with 13 bases in the middle.

The chain uses TRBV5-1 and TRBJ2-3, with a possible D match to TRBD2 (5 bases). Germline CDR1 SGHRS, CDR2 YFSETQ. The V end lost 0 bases, the J end lost 11 bases, and 22 bases lay between the germline ends. This CDR3 has 16 residues. In nucleotides, the CDR3 is TGCGCCAGCAGCTTGGCCACAGCCCCCGGGAATTACGGGCAGTATTTT. This sequence encodes CASSLATAPGNYGQYF.

The chain is built from TRBV7-2 and TRBJ2-2; possible D gene TRBD1, 7 bases. This CDR3 has 15 amino acids. CDR1 SGHTA and CDR2 FQGNSA come from the germline V gene. Trimming took off 10 bases at V and 0 bases at J, with 15 bases between the two ends. The CDR3 spells CATPGGLPNTGELFF. The CDR3 region has the DNA TGTGCCACCCCAGGGGGGCTGCCGAACACCGGGGAGCTGTTTTTT.

The V and J genes are TRBV5-6 and TRBJ2-3, with D unclear. CDR1 SGHDT and CDR2 YYEEEE come from the germline V gene. The CDR3 consists of 13 residues. The CDR3 spells CAAGLWSTDTQYF. Written as DNA, the CDR3 is TGTGCGGCCGGGTTATGGAGCACAGATACGCAGTATTTT.

This sequence joins TRBV27 and TRBJ2-7, with 7 bases identical to TRBD2. Germline lookup yields CDR1 MNHEY and CDR2 SMNVEV (reference sequence). This CDR3 has 13 residues. The ends lost 3 bases at V and 7 bases at J; junction bases unmatched: 6. The CDR3 DNA sequence: TGTGCCAGCAGTTTGGGTAGCGGGCTTGAGCAGTACTTC. Its translation: CASSLGSGLEQYF.

The count of this clone is one. The genes are TRBV6-1 and TRBJ1-1; weak D call: TRBD1 (5 bases). Germline lookup yields CDR1 MNHNS and CDR2 SASEGT. This CDR3 contains 15 residues. The V and J ends lost 4 bases and 4 bases respectively, with 16 bases between them. CDR3 bases: TGTGCCAGCAGTGGATCCCGGGGGTGGGCCACTGAAGCTTTCTTT. Translation: CASSGSRGWATEAFF.

The chain has TRBV10-2 and TRBJ2-7, with D tentatively TRBD2 (5 bases). Germline CDR1 WSHSY, CDR2 SAAADI. The CDR3 runs 13 residues. V dropped 2 bases and J dropped 3 bases, with 8 bases sitting between them. CDR3 in amino acids: CASSEGLRYEQYF. CDR3 DNA: TGCGCCAGCAGTGAGGGACTGCGCTACGAGCAGTACTTC.

This clone was seen just once. In DNA form, the CDR3 reads TGTGCCAGCAGCTTGGACAGGGAACGCAACGAGCAGTACTTC. Translation: CASSLDRERNEQYF. The genes are TRBV5-6 and TRBJ2-7, with D perhaps matching TRBD1 (6 bases). V was clipped by 0 bases and J by 5 bases, with 12 bases between them. Germline loops: CDR1 SGHDT, CDR2 YYEEEE. This CDR3 comprises 14 residues.

The chain has TRBV5-4 and TRBJ1-5; no reliable D call. The V gene lost 1 base and the J gene lost 6 bases, with 5 bases spanning the gap. The CDR3 runs to 12 residues. The germline V gene encodes CDR1 SGHNT and CDR2 YYREEE (reference sequence). CDR3 amino acids: CASSLWGQPQHF. The CDR3 bases are TGTGCCAGCAGCTTGTGGGGTCAGCCCCAGCATTTT.

Comments on this clone: The sample holds other DNA sequences that translate to the same CDR3. The chain couples TRBV19 to TRBJ1-1, with D perhaps matching TRBD1 (6 bases). Germline CDR1 is LNHDA and CDR2 is SQIVND (reference sequence). Deletions cut 5 bases from V and 0 bases from J, with 10 bases between. The CDR3 has 14 amino acids. The CDR3 reads CASSPGTLNTEAFF. CDR3 nucleotide sequence: TGTGCCAGTAGTCCAGGGACACTGAACACTGAAGCTTTCTTT.

This chain connects TRBV13 to TRBJ1-1; TRBD1 might be the D (5 bases). CDR1 is PRHDT and CDR2 is FYEKMQ in the germline V gene (reference sequence). There are 14 residues in the CDR3. Trimming pared 4 bases from V and 6 bases from J, leaving 15 bases between. The CDR3 reads CASSYIKGLPEAFF. CDR3 in DNA: TGTGCCAGCAGCTACATTAAGGGGCTCCCTGAAGCTTTCTTT.

The chain is built from TRBV9 and TRBJ2-5; D possibly corresponds to TRBD1 (6 bases). The germline V and J ends were trimmed by 4 bases and 2 bases, with 12 bases remaining between them. This CDR3 spans 14 amino acids. From germline, CDR1 is SGDLS and CDR2 YYNGEE. The CDR3 here is CASSLTGEQETQYF. CDR3 nucleotide sequence: TGTGCCAGCAGCCTGACAGGAGAACAAGAGACCCAGTACTTC.

This clone was seen once. This chain connects TRBV19 to TRBJ2-5; D is perhaps TRBD2 (6 bases). Germline V gives CDR1 LNHDA, CDR2 SQIVND (reference sequence). Trimming stripped 5 bases from V and 5 bases from J, with 18 bases between. The CDR3 consists of 15 residues. The DNA of the CDR3 is TGTGCCAGTAGTCTGGTCCATGGGGGACTGGAGACCCAGTACTTC. Its translation: CASSLVHGGLETQYF.

The table lists this clone with a count of one. This chain joins TRBV30 and TRBJ2-2; no clear D. CDR1 is GTSNPN and CDR2 is SVGIG in the germline V gene (reference sequence). Trimming removed 3 bases from V and 0 bases from J, with 5 bases in between. This CDR3 spans 13 amino acids. DNA for the CDR3: TGTGCCTGGAGGGGCCCGAACACCGGGGAGCTGTTTTTT. Amino acids: CAWRGPNTGELFF.

This chain connects TRBV4-3 to TRBJ2-2; TRBD1 aligns across 7 bases. V lost 5 bases and J lost 0; bases outside the gene matches: 9. Germline V gene lookup returns CDR1 LGHNA and CDR2 YSLEER. The CDR3 covers 17 residues. CDR3 sequence reads: CASSFQGDLTNTGELFF. The CDR3 DNA reads TGCGCCAGCAGCTTTCAGGGGGACCTAACGAACACCGGGGAGCTGTTTTTT.

V usage is TRBV27 and J usage is TRBJ2-5; TRBD1 is a possible D gene (5 bases). The CDR3 consists of 15 residues. Per the germline V gene, CDR1 is MNHEY and CDR2 is SMNVEV (reference sequence). The V gene lost 1 base and the J gene lost 1 base, with 10 bases spanning the gap. The CDR3 loop reads CASSLYGQVQETQYF. In DNA, the CDR3 is TGTGCCAGCAGTTTATACGGACAAGTCCAAGAGACCCAGTACTTC.

CDR3 nucleotides: TGTGCCAGCAGTGAAGGGGGGGTAATATCAGATACGCAGTATTTT. Translation gives CASSEGGVISDTQYF. The chain recombines TRBV6-1 with TRBJ2-3, with D possibly matching TRBD2 (6 bases). Germline CDR1 MNHNS, CDR2 SASEGT. The germline V and J ends were trimmed by 1 base and 4 bases, with 12 bases remaining between them. The CDR3 loop spans 15 amino acids.